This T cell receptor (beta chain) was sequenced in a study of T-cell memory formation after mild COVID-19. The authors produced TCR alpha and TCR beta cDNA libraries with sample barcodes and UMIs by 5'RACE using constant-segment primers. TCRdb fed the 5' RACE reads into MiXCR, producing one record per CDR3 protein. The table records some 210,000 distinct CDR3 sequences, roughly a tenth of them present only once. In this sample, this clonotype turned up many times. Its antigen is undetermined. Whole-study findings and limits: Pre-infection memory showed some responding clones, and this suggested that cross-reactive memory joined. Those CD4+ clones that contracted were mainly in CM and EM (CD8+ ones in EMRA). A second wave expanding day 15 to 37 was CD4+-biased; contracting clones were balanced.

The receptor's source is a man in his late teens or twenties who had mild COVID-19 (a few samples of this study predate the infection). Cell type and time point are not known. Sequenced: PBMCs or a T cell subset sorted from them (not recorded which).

CDR3 coding DNA: TGCGCCAGCAGCGGCGGACAGCAAGAGACCCAGTACTTC. Protein: CASSGGQQETQYF. This chain uses TRBV5-1 with TRBJ2-5, with D perhaps TRBD1 (6 bases). Germline CDR1 reads SGHRS; CDR2 reads YFSETQ. Trimming took 4 bases from V and 2 from J, leaving 9 bases between them. This CDR3 is built from 13 residues.